One sample yielded the 16 T cell receptor beta chains listed below, sequenced in a study of T cell repertoires in cytomegalovirus infection. TCRdb processed the reads anew with MiXCR; each CDR3 protein has one entry. Of about 240,000 distinct CDR3 sequences in the sample, approximately 7% were seen once. The sample taken for sequencing was PBMCs. These receptors were obtained from a human donor in good health (CMV status not recorded). Some clones in this sample may be carry-over from other donors' samples.

This clonotype was picked up many times. V usage is TRBV30 and J usage is TRBJ1-5; no clear D gene. V dropped 2 bases and J dropped 4 bases, with 12 bases sitting between them. The CDR3 runs 14 residues. Germline V gives CDR1 GTSNPN, CDR2 SVGIG (reference sequence). The CDR3 reads CAWSIKEPNQPQHF. Here the CDR3 DNA reads TGTGCCTGGAGTATCAAGGAGCCGAATCAGCCCCAGCATTTT.

Many counts were recorded for this clonotype. The chain employs TRBV28 and TRBJ1-4; 7 nucleotides agree with TRBD1. CDR3 size: 15 residues. CDR1 and CDR2 (germline): MDHEN, SYDVKM. The V segment lost 6 bases and the J segment 5 bases; nucleotides outside the gene matches: 9. The CDR3 protein is CASSRQGLNNEKLFF. CDR3 nucleotide sequence: TGTGCCAGCAGCCGACAGGGCTTAAACAATGAAAAACTGTTTTTT.

As concerns this clonotype: At one of its ends the junction is not consistent with the germline gene, which may arise from a read error. The CDR3 DNA reads TGTGCCACCACCCGGGGGCGGAGTAGTGTAAAACTGTTCTTT. Translated: CATTRGRSSVKLFF. This chain links TRBV7-2 with TRBJ1-4, with a possible D match to TRBD1 (6 bases). The germline gives CDR1 SGHTA, CDR2 FQGNSA. CDR3 length: 14 residues.

There are many counts of this clonotype. The chain recombines TRBV14 with TRBJ2-2; a possible D gene is TRBD2 (6 bases). With 4 bases removed from V and 0 bases from J, the gap between germline ends came to 24 bases. Germline CDR1 reads SGHDN; CDR2 reads FVKESK. This CDR3 comprises 20 residues. In nucleotides, the CDR3 is TGTGCCAGCAGCCGGCCGGGGACTTTTTCCCCCTTCGCGAACACCGGGGAGCTGTTTTTT. It translates to CASSRPGTFSPFANTGELFF.

Ten or more counts support this clonotype. This chain joins TRBV6-2 or TRBV6-3 and TRBJ2-5, with TRBD1 identical over 7 bases. In germline, CDR1 is MNHEY, CDR2 SVGEGT. Unmatched junction bases numbered 3, after V lost 0 bases and J lost 2 bases. CDR3 size: 15 residues. The CDR3 DNA is TGTGCCAGCAGTTACTCTCCCAGGGGGCAAGAGACCCAGTACTTC. Its translation is CASSYSPRGQETQYF.

This clonotype showed up many times. The chain links TRBV7-6 to TRBJ1-1; D not resolved. Between the trimmed V and J ends, which lost 6 bases and 3 bases, there was a span of 11 bases. This CDR3 spans 13 amino acids. Germline V CDR1 and CDR2: SGHVS, FNYEAQ. The chain's CDR3 is CASSLRLDTEAFF. In DNA form, the CDR3 reads TGTGCCAGCAGTTTGAGATTGGACACTGAAGCTTTCTTT. The full variable domain, completed using reference TRBV7-6 and TRBJ1-1, is GAGVSQSPRYKVTKRGQDVALRCDPISGHVSLYWYRQALGQGPEFLTYFNYEAQQDKSGLPNDRFSAERPEGSISTLTIQRTEQRDSAMYRCASSLRLDTEAFFGQGTRLTVV.

This clonotype was seen repeatedly, ten times or more. This chain joins TRBV7-2 and TRBJ1-2, with D unresolved. V was trimmed by 1 base and J by 4 bases, leaving 10 bases between them. The germline V gene has CDR1 SGHTA and CDR2 FQGNSA. This CDR3 region has 14 residues. DNA for the CDR3: TGTGCCAGCAGCTTAGGGGGATGGGTCTATGGCTACACCTTC. This sequence encodes CASSLGGWVYGYTF.

This clonotype was counted at least ten times. The chain combines TRBV7-2 with TRBJ2-1; 8 bases fit TRBD2. After removal of 3 bases from V and 9 bases from J, the junction contained 4 bases not matched to a gene. Germline V gene data show CDR1 as SGHTA and CDR2 as FQGNSA. The CDR3 totals 13 residues. CDR3 sequence: CASSFRSGGEQFF. The CDR3 DNA reads as TGTGCCAGCAGCTTTCGCAGCGGGGGTGAGCAGTTCTTC.

Many counts were recorded for this clonotype. V is TRBV7-2 and J is TRBJ1-2; D ambiguous. Germline CDR1 reads SGHTA; CDR2 reads FQGNSA. Trimming took 7 bases from V and 1 from J, leaving 10 bases between them. The CDR3 is 13 amino acids. The DNA for the CDR3 is TGTGCCAGCACCACCTCCTTTAACTATGGCTACACCTTC. Its translation is CASTTSFNYGYTF. Filled out from reference TRBV7-2 and TRBJ1-2, the complete variable domain reads GAGVSQSPSNKVTEKGKDVELRCDPISGHTALYWYRQSLGQGLEFLIYFQGNSAPDKSGLPSDRFSAERTGGSVSTLTIQRTQQEDSAVYLCASTTSFNYGYTFGSGTRLTVV.

This clonotype has ten or more counts. The chain uses TRBV7-2 and TRBJ2-3; TRBD2 agrees at 14 bases. V gave up 5 bases and J gave up 5 bases; unmatched junction bases: 3. This CDR3 comprises 15 residues. Germline V gene lookup returns CDR1 SGHTA and CDR2 FQGNSA. CDR3 nucleotides: TGTGCCAGCAGCCGACTAGCGGGGGGGCAAGATACGCAGTATTTT. Protein product: CASSRLAGGQDTQYF.

This clonotype came up many times. This chain connects TRBV12-3 or TRBV12-4 to TRBJ1-1; TRBD1 matches 7 bases. CDR3 size: 15 residues. Trimming cost V 5 bases and J 5 bases; bases outside gene matches: 11. Written as DNA, the CDR3 is TGTGCCAGCAGTCTATTCCCGGGACAGTTAACTGAAGCTTTCTTT. Its protein product is CASSLFPGQLTEAFF.

This clonotype was seen ten or more times. The chain has TRBV7-2 and TRBJ1-2, with a possible D match to TRBD1 (5 bases). This CDR3 comprises 16 residues. Germline V CDR1 and CDR2: SGHTA, FQGNSA. V lost 4 bases and J lost 1, with 16 bases in between. The CDR3 protein is CASSSGRPGGNYGYTF. The CDR3 DNA sequence: TGTGCCAGCAGCTCCGGGCGGCCGGGGGGTAACTATGGCTACACCTTC.

The chain employs TRBV29-1 and TRBJ2-1, with 8 bases matching TRBD2. The CDR3 runs to 14 residues. Germline V gene lookup returns CDR1 SQVTM and CDR2 ANQGSEA. CDR3 coding DNA: TGCACCGGGGGGGAGGGGGTAGACTACAATGAGCAGTTCTTC. This gives the protein CTGGEGVDYNEQFF.

This clonotype appeared many times. This chain links TRBV28 with TRBJ2-7; the D is unclear. V lost 5 bases and J 9 bases, leaving 17 bases between the germline ends. Per the germline V gene, CDR1 is MDHEN and CDR2 is SYDVKM. The CDR3 length is 13 residues. The CDR3 sequence: CASSPIVEKGQYF. CDR3 in DNA: TGTGCCAGCAGTCCTATTGTCGAAAAGGGGCAGTACTTC.

This clonotype was counted at least ten times. V is TRBV20-1 and J is TRBJ2-3; 9 bases map to TRBD2. J lost 4 bases, V lost 4 bases, and 3 bases had no gene match. The CDR3 sequence is 13 residues long. In germline, CDR1 is DFQATT, CDR2 SNEGSKA (reference sequence). The CDR3 DNA reads TGCAGTGCTACGCGGGGGGGCGCAGATACGCAGTATTTT. Translated: CSATRGGADTQYF.

This clonotype was seen at least ten times. The V call is TRBV28, the J call TRBJ1-5; possible D gene TRBD1, 6 bases. Germline values: CDR1 MDHEN, CDR2 SYDVKM. Trimming shortened V by 7 bases and J by 5 bases, and 15 bases separated the two germline ends. There are 14 residues in the CDR3. CDR3 nucleotides: TGTGCCAGCAATTACGGACAGTCGTATCAGCCCCAGCATTTT. Amino acid sequence: CASNYGQSYQPQHF.